These T cell receptor beta chains were read from a single sample in a study of blood T cell repertoires in COVID-19. Clones were sequenced by immunoSEQ multiplex PCR, and TCRdb holds only the in-frame ones, with some missing. The sample lists just over 350,000 clones, around 88% occurring once. The sample was peripheral blood. These receptor sequences come from a woman in her sixties with COVID-19, enrolled during active disease. Each CDR3 is given with its conserved first and last residue. D genes are given only for firm matches. Only some rows state a clone size, as once, few, many or a class for expanded clones.

V gene	D gene	clone size	J gene	CDR3 DNA	CDR3 protein
TRBV27	.	.	TRBJ1-6	TGTGCCAGCAGGACAGCTAGCTATAATTCACCCCTCCACTTT	CASRTASYNSPLHF
TRBV6-2/TRBV6-3	.	.	TRBJ2-7	TGTGCCAGCAGTTCCGACGGGGATGTGGGCGAGCAGTACTTC	CASSSDGDVGEQYF
TRBV10-3	.	.	TRBJ1-5	TGTGCCATCAGGGGCCACGTAGTCAATCAGCCCCAGCATTTT	CAIRGHVVNQPQHF
TRBV5-4	.	.	TRBJ1-3	TGTGCCAGCAGCCCGACGGGCTCTGGAAACACCATATATTTT	CASSPTGSGNTIYF
TRBV7-2	TRBD1	.	TRBJ1-3	TGTGCCAGCAGCTTAGAGGGGGCGGCTGGAAACACCATATATTTT	CASSLEGAAGNTIYF
TRBV6-5	TRBD1	.	TRBJ2-7	TGTGCCGCTCAACCGGGGCAGGGGGCGTATGAGCAGTACTTC	CAAQPGQGAYEQYF
TRBV24-1	TRBD1	.	TRBJ1-2	TGTGCCACCAGAGACAGGGGTGGAGACTATGGCTACACCTTC	CATRDRGGDYGYTF
TRBV7-9	TRBD1	.	TRBJ1-4	TGTGCCAGCAGCCCGGGACAGAATGAAAAACTGTTTTTT	CASSPGQNEKLFF
TRBV5-6	TRBD2	.	TRBJ2-3	TGTGCCAGCAGCCCGCGACTAGGGCGGGGGGCCCAGGATACGCAGTATTTT	CASSPRLGRGAQDTQYF
TRBV5-1	.	.	TRBJ2-1	TGCGCCAGCAGCTTGGGAGGAGGATTTTACAATGAGCAGTTCTTC	CASSLGGGFYNEQFF
TRBV24-1	.	.	TRBJ2-1	TGTGCCACCAGTGATAGCAGGGAATCGTATGAGCAGTTCTTC	CATSDSRESYEQFF
TRBV5-3	TRBD1	.	TRBJ1-2	TGTGCCAGAAGCTGGGGGACAGGGAGCGGTGGCTACACCTTC	CARSWGTGSGGYTF
TRBV25-1	.	once	TRBJ1-1	TGTGCCAGCAGCCCCGCGGGCGGCACTGAAGCTTTCTTT	CASSPAGGTEAFF
TRBV11-2	TRBD1	.	TRBJ2-7	TGTGCCAGCAGCTTAACAGGGGCCCCTAACGAGCAGTACTTC	CASSLTGAPNEQYF
TRBV7-2	TRBD1	.	TRBJ1-2	TGTGCCAGCAGCGAAACGATCGGTGGGACAGGGTTCTTCGGAGGCTACACCTTC	CASSETIGGTGFFGGYTF
TRBV13	TRBD2	few	TRBJ2-5	TGTGCCAGCAGCTTCCGCGGGGGGGCCGAGGAGACCCAGTACTTC	CASSFRGGAEETQYF
TRBV6-5	TRBD1	.	TRBJ1-2	TGTGCCAGCAGTAGGGACAGGGGGGTAGATGGCTACACCTTC	CASSRDRGVDGYTF
TRBV27	.	once	TRBJ2-7	TGTGCCAGCAGTTTAAATAGGGGTCTCCACGAGCAGTACTTC	CASSLNRGLHEQYF
TRBV27	.	.	TRBJ2-7	TGTGCCAGCAGTTTTTCGGGGGTTTTCTACGAGCAGTACTTC	CASSFSGVFYEQYF
TRBV4-2	.	.	TRBJ2-3	TGTGCCAGCAGCCAAGCGGGGTCAAATACAGATACGCAGTATTTT	CASSQAGSNTDTQYF
TRBV9	TRBD2	.	TRBJ2-2	TGTGCCAGCAGCCCGCGGGAAGTAGCGGGGTTATGGACCGGGGAGCTGTTTTTT	CASSPREVAGLWTGELFF
TRBV19	TRBD1	.	TRBJ1-5	TGTGCCAGTAGTACACAGGGGGCTGGACAGCCCCAGCATTTT	CASSTQGAGQPQHF
TRBV2	TRBD1	.	TRBJ1-4	TGTGCCAGCAGGCGGACAGGGAATGAAAAACTGTTTTTT	CASRRTGNEKLFF
TRBV19	.	.	TRBJ1-2	TGTGCCAGTAGTATAGATCTTCCAGGGCTGGGGTATGGCTACACCTTC	CASSIDLPGLGYGYTF
TRBV4-3	.	once	TRBJ2-7	TGCGCCAGCAGCCAAGATAGGGGCTACGAGCAGTACTTC	CASSQDRGYEQYF
TRBV5-1	.	once	TRBJ1-1	TGCGCCAGCACCCTGGGGGGTGGGGGAACTGAAGCTTTCTTT	CASTLGGGGTEAFF
TRBV2	TRBD2	.	TRBJ2-3	TGTGCCAGCAGTGAAAGAAGCGGGGGGGCAGATACGCAGTATTTT	CASSERSGGADTQYF
TRBV4-2	TRBD1	.	TRBJ2-3	TGTGCCAGCAGCCGGGGACAGGGGAGGTCAGATACGCAGTATTTT	CASSRGQGRSDTQYF
TRBV19	TRBD2	.	TRBJ2-6	TGTGCCAGTAAGGCAGCGGGGGACTCTGGGGCCAACGTCCTGACTTTC	CASKAAGDSGANVLTF
TRBV5-1	.	once	TRBJ1-2	TGCGCCAGCGGCCCCGACAAGGGCTACACCTTC	CASGPDKGYTF
TRBV11-2	.	.	TRBJ2-3	TGTGCCAGCAGCCCCTCCCCCACAGATACGCAGTATTTT	CASSPSPTDTQYF
TRBV9	TRBD1	.	TRBJ2-7	TGTGCCAGCAGCCCTCAACAGTTAGGGACAGTAGATAACGAGCAGTACTTC	CASSPQQLGTVDNEQYF
TRBV6-1	.	.	TRBJ2-3	TGTGCCAGCAGTGAATGGGTGGAGGATAGCACAGATACGCAGTATTTT	CASSEWVEDSTDTQYF
TRBV7-2	TRBD2	.	TRBJ2-3	TGTGCCAGCAGCTTAGAGTACGGGGGGGCCCACGATACGCAGTATTTT	CASSLEYGGAHDTQYF
TRBV7-9	TRBD1	.	TRBJ2-1	TGTGCCAGCAGCCCGCCCGGGACAGGGGGCTACAATGAGCAGTTCTTC	CASSPPGTGGYNEQFF
TRBV29-1	TRBD1	.	TRBJ1-2	TGCAGCGCTTTGGGACAGAACTATGGCTACACCTTC	CSALGQNYGYTF
TRBV12-3/TRBV12-4	TRBD1	few	TRBJ1-3	TGTGCCAGCACCAACCAGGGGGCCAGCACCATATATTTT	CASTNQGASTIYF
TRBV4-2	TRBD2	.	TRBJ2-5	TGTGCCAGCAGCCAGGCATGGACTAGCGGGGGCTACTACCAAGAGACCCAGTACTTC	CASSQAWTSGGYYQETQYF
TRBV29-1	TRBD1	once	TRBJ1-1	TGCAGCGGGGGACAGGGGGCCTTGAACACTGAAGCTTTCTTT	CSGGQGALNTEAFF
TRBV5-4	.	once	TRBJ1-1	TGTGCCAGCAGCTTGGATGGCAGGCCGAACACTGAAGCTTTCTTT	CASSLDGRPNTEAFF
TRBV27	TRBD1	.	TRBJ2-1	TGTGCCAGCAGTTTGAGGGGACAGGGCCGGCAGTTCTTC	CASSLRGQGRQFF
TRBV5-5	TRBD1	.	TRBJ2-1	TGTGCCAGCAGCATAGGGACAGATAATGAGCAGTTCTTC	CASSIGTDNEQFF
TRBV4-1	.	.	TRBJ2-7	TGCGCCAGCAGCCAAGATCCCCGTTCGGGGCAGTACTTC	CASSQDPRSGQYF
TRBV9	TRBD2	.	TRBJ2-2	TGTGCCAGCAGCGTAGGACTAGCGGGGGGTACCGGGGAGCTGTTTTTT	CASSVGLAGGTGELFF
TRBV19	TRBD1	.	TRBJ1-1	TGTGCCAGTAGTGTGTTGGGACAGGGGGGAACTGAAGCTTTCTTT	CASSVLGQGGTEAFF
TRBV11-3	.	.	TRBJ2-2	TGTGCCAGCAGCTTTAGCCTGAACACCGGGGAGCTGTTTTTT	CASSFSLNTGELFF